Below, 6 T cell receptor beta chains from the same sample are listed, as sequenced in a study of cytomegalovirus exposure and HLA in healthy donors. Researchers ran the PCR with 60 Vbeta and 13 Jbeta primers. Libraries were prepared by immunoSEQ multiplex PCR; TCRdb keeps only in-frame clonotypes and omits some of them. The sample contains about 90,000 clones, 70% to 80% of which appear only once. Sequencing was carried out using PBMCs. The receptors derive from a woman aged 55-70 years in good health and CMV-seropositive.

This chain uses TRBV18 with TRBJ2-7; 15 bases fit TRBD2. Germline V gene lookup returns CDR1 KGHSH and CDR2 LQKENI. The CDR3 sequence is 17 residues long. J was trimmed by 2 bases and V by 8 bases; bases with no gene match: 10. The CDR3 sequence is CASTPGLAGGGAYEQYF. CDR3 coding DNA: TGTGCCAGCACTCCGGGACTAGCGGGAGGCGGGGCCTACGAGCAGTACTTC. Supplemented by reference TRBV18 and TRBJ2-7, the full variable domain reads NAGVMQNPRHLVRRRGQEARLRCSPMKGHSHVYWYRQLPEEGLKFMVYLQKENIIDESGMPKERFSAEFPKEGPSILRIQQVVRGDSAAYFCASTPGLAGGGAYEQYFGPGTRLTVT.

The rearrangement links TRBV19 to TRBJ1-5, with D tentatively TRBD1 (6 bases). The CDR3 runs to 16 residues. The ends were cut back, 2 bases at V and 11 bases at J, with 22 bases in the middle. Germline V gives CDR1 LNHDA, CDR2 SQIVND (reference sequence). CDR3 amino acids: CASSISVMDLAGAQHF. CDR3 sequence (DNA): TGTGCCAGTAGTATATCGGTGATGGACCTGGCAGGGGCCCAGCATTTT.

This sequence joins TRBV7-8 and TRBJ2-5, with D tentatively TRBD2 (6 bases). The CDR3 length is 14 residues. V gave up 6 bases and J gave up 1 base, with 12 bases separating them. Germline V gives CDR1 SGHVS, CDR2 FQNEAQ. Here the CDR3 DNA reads TGTGCCAGCAGTCCTAGCGAGCTCCAAGAGACCCAGTACTTC. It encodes CASSPSELQETQYF.

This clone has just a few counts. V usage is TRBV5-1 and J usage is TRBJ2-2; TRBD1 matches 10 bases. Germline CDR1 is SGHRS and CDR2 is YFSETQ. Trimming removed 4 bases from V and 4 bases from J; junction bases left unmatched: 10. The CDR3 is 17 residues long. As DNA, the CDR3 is TGCGCCAGCAGCCGACAGGGGGCGACCTCGGGCACCGGGGAGCTGTTTTTT. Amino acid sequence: CASSRQGATSGTGELFF. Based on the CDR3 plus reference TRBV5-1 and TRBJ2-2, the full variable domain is KAGVTQTPRYLIKTRGQQVTLSCSPISGHRSVSWYQQTPGQGLQFLFEYFSETQRNKGNFPGRFSGRQFSNSRSEMNVSTLELGDSALYLCASSRQGATSGTGELFFGEGSRLTVL.

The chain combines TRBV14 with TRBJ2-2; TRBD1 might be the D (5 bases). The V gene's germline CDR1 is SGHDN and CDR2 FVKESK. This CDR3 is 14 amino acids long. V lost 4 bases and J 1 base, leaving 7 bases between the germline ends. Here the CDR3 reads CASSPQENTGELFF. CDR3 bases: TGTGCCAGCAGCCCACAGGAGAACACCGGGGAGCTGTTTTTT.

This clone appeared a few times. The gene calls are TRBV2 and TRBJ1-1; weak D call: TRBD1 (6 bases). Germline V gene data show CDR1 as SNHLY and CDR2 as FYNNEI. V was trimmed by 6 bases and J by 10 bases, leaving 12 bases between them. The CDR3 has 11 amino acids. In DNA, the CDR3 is TGTGCCAGCAGCCAAACAGGGATAGCTTTCTTT. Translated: CASSQTGIAFF.